This T cell receptor (beta chain) was observed in a study of beta chain features in type 1 diabetes. Study conclusions and caveats: Equally in patients and controls, shorter templates might have been favored by PCR. The VDJ junctions of type 1 diabetes patients carried fewer insertions and more deletions. Researchers cautioned that cDNA sequencing could over-represent cells with high TCR expression. Moderate yet significant TCRB CDR3 shortening was seen in Type 1 diabetes patients in all four CD4+ subsets. Healthy donors had naive, central memory and Treg TCRB repertoires that appeared less similar than those seen among patients.

This clone occurred a few times. Its target is unknown. The CDR3 has 12 residues. Between the trimmed V and J ends, which lost 0 bases and 8 bases, there was a span of 10 bases. CDR1 SQVTM and CDR2 ANQGSEA come from the germline V gene. Reverse transcribing all isolated RNA meant expressed TCRB transcripts were sequenced. Here immunoSEQ multiplex PCR was the method, and the copy in TCRdb shows in-frame clones only, minus some. The sample contains 550,000 to 850,000 clones, 10% to 15% of which appear only once. Sequencing was carried out using naive CD4+ T cells from blood. This TCR was sampled from a man aged 18 to 30 with type 1 diabetes. The chain has TRBV29-1 and TRBJ1-2, with D perhaps matching TRBD1 (5 bases). This CDR3 reads CSVEEGTAGYTF. For the CDR3, the DNA is TGCAGCGTTGAAGAAGGGACGGCCGGCTACACCTTC.